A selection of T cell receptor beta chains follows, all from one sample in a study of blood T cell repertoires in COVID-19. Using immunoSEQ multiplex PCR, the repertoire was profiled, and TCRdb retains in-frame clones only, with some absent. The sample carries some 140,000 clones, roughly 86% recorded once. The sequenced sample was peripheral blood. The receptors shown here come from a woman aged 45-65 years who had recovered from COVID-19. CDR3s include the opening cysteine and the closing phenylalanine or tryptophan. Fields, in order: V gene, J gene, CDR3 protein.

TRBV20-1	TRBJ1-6	CSASAGLYNSPLHF
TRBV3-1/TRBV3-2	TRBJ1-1	CASSQSARGQGATFF
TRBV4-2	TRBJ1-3	CASSQDNPGSGNTIYF
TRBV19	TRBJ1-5	CASSIRGSARYNQPQHF
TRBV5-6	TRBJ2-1	CASSRLAGGRWNEQFF
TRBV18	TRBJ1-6	CASSPAPPDRGDSPLHF
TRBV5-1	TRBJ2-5	CASSWRPGQFQETQYF
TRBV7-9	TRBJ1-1	CASSLDQVTEAFF
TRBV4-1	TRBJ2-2	CASSRLSTGGNTGELFF
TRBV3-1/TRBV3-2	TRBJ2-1	CASSQDGGQSYNEQFF
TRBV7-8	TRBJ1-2	CASAARDRANYGYTF
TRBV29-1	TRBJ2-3	CSVGTGGTDTQYF
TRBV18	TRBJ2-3	CASSRTESTDTQYF
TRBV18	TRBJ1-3	CASSPLPDRNSGNTIYF
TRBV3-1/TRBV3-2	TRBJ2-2	CASSLTAVRAGELFF
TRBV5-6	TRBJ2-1	CASRIFFRPGSYNEQFF
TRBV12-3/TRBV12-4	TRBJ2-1	CASSPSSYNEQFF
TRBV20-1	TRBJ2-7	CSASMAAYEQYF
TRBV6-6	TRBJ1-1	CASSREGLNTEAFF
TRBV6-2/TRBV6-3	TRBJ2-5	CASSLAGGEETQYF
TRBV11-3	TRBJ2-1	CASSLGTSGANEQFF
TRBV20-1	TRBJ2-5	CSASLDIEETQYF
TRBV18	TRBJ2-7	CASSPHSYEQYF
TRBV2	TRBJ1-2	CASREYPEYGYTF
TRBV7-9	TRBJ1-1	CASSLGGRVTEAFF
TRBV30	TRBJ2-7	CAWSGGLPYEQYF
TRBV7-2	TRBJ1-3	CASSLHRTLRSGNTIYF
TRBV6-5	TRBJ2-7	CASTQRAGGYEQYF
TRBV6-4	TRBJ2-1	CASSDSRVGGQFF
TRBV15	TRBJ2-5	CATSRGPREETQYF
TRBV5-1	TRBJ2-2	CASSQNPKSTNTGELFF
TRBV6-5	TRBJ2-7	CASSYVSPQDEQYF
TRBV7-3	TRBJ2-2	CASSLRAGAGTGELFF
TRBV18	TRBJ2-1	CASSPSQGIPFNEQFF
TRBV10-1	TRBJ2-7	CASSENRGYEQYF
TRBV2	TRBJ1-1	CAIKQVSSVEAFF
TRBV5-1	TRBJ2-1	CASSLDTEGFEQFF